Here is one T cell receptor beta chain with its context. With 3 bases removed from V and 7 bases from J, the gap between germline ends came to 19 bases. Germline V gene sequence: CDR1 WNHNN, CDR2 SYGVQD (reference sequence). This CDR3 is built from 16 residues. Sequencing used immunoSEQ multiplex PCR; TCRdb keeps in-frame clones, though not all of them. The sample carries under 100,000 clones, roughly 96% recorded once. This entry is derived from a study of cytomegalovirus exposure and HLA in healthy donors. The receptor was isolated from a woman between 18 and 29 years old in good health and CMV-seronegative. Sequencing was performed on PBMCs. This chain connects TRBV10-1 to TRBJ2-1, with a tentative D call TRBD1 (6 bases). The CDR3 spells CASSEMADRGWNEQFF. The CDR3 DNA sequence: TGCGCCAGCAGTGAAATGGCGGACAGAGGTTGGAATGAGCAGTTCTTC.